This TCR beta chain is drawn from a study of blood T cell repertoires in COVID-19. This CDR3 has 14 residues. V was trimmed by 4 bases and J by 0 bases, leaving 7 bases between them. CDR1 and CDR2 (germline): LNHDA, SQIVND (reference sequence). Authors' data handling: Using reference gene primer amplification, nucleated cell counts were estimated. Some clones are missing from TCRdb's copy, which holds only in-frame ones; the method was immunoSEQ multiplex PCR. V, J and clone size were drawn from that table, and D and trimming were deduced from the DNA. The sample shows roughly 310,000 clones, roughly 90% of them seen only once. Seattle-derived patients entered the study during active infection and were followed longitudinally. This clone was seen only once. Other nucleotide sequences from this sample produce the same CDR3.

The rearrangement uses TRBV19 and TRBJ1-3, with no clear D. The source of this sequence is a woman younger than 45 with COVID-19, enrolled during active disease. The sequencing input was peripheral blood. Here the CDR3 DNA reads TGTGCCAGTAGTAGAGGGAGCTCTGGAAACACCATATATTTT. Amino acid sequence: CASSRGSSGNTIYF.